This T cell receptor (beta chain) was identified in a study of response to subunit inactivated influenza vaccine. TCRdb independently ran MiXCR on the RT-PCR reads; one entry per CDR3 protein. Of about 540,000 distinct CDR3 sequences in the sample, roughly 23% are singletons; the top ten hold 2.5% to 3%. This CDR3 has 14 residues. V was pared by 4 bases and J by 8 bases, with 6 bases of the junction left unmatched. The germline CDR1 and CDR2 sequences are SGHNT and YYREEE (reference sequence). The same specimen was also included in a second study, on T cells expressing NK-cell markers. According to that study: TCR beta cDNA was made by 5'RACE template switching with UMIs. In 5 or 6 donors, dominant NKG2C+ clonotypes were about 1.0-8% of CD8+ T cells. These clonotypes also led the CD3+CD56-NKG2C+ fraction in a few donors.

Here the sequenced sample was CD4+ T cells sorted from PBMCs, taken about 12 days after vaccination. The clonotype comes from a man aged 50-59 years who received an inactivated influenza vaccine. The J gene is TRBJ1-4, the V gene TRBV5-4; 9 bases map to TRBD1. The CDR3 reads CASSPDRGGEKLFF. CDR3 bases: TGTGCCAGCAGCCCGGACAGGGGTGGCGAAAAACTGTTTTTT.